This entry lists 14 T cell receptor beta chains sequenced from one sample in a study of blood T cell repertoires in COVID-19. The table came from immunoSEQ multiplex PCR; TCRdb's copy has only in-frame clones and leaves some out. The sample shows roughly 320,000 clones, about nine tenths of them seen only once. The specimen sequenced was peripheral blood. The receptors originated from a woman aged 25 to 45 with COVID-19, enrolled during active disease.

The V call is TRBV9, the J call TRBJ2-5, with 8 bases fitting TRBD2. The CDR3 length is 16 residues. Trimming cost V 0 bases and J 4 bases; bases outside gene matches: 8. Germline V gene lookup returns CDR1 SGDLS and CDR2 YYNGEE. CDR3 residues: CASSVDWRGARETQYF. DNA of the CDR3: TGTGCCAGCAGCGTAGATTGGCGGGGGGCGCGAGAGACCCAGTACTTC.

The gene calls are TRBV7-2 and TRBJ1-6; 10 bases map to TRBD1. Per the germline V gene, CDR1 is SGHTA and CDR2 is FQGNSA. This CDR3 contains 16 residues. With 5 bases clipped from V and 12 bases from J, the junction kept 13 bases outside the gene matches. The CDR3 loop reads CASSTRQGAPLKPLHF. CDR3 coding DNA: TGTGCCAGCAGCACCCGACAGGGGGCGCCCCTAAAACCCCTCCACTTT.

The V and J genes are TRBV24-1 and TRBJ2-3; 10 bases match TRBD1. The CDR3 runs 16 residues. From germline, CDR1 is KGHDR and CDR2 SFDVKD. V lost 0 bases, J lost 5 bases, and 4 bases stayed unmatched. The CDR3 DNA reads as TGTGCCACCAGTGATTTGAGCGACAGGGGGCAAGATACGCAGTATTTT. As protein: CATSDLSDRGQDTQYF.

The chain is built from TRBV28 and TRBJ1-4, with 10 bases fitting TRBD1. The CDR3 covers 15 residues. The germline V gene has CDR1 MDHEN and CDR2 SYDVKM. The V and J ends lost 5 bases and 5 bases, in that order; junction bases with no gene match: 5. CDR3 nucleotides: TGTGCCAGCAGTGCCCCGGGACAGGGGAATGAAAAACTGTTTTTT. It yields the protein CASSAPGQGNEKLFF.

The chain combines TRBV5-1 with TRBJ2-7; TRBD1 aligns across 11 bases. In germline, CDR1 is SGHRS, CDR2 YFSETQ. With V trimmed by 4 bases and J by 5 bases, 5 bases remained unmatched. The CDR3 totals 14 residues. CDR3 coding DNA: TGCGCCAGCAGCGATCGGGACAGGGGGAACGAGCAGTACGTC. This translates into CASSDRDRGNEQYV.

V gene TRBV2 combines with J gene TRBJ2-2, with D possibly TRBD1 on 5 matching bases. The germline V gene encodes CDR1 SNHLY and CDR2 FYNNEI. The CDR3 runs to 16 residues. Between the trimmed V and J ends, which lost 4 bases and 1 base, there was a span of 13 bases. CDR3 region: CASSVGGHKNTGELFF. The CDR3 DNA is TGTGCCAGCAGTGTCGGTGGACACAAGAACACCGGGGAGCTGTTTTTT.

The CDR3 region is CASSLAVSRGDPTDTQYF. CDR3 nucleotides: TGTGCCAGCAGCTTGGCCGTTTCGCGGGGGGACCCCACAGATACGCAGTATTTT. The chain has TRBV5-8 and TRBJ2-3, with TRBD2 matching over 8 bases. The CDR3 is 18 residues long. V lost 0 bases, J lost 2 bases, and 11 bases stayed unmatched. The germline CDR1 and CDR2 sequences are SGHTS and YDEGEE.

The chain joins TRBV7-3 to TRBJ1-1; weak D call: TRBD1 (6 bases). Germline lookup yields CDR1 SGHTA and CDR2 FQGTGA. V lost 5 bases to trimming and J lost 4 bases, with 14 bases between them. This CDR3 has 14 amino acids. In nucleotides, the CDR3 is TGTGCCAGCAGCCAACAGGGTTTTCGCACTGAAGCTTTCTTT. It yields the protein CASSQQGFRTEAFF.

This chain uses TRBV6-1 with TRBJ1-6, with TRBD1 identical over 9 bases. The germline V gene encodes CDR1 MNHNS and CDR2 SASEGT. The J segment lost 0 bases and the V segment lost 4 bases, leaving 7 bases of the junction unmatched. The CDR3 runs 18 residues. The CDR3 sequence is CASSGTGAPSSYNSPLHF. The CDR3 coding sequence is TGTGCCAGCAGTGGGACAGGGGCCCCTAGCTCCTATAATTCACCCCTCCACTTT.

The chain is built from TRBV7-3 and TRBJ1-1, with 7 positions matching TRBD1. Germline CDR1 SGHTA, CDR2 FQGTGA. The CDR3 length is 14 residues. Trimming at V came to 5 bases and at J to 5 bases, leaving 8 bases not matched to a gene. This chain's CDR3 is CASSAQGYATEAFF. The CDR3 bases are TGTGCCAGCAGCGCACAGGGGTATGCGACTGAAGCTTTCTTT.

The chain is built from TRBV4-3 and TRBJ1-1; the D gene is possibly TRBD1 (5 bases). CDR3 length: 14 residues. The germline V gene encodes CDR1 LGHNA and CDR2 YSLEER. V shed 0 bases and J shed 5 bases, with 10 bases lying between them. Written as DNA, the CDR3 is TGCGCCAGCAGCCAAGAAGGGACTTGGACTGAAGCTTTCTTT. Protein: CASSQEGTWTEAFF.

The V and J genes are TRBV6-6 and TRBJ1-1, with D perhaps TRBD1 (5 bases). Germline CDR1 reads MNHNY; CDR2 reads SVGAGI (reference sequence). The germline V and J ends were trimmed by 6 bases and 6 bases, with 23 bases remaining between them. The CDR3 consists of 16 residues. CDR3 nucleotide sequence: TGTGCCAGCAGCAATACCAAGACAGAGGTAATCGCTGAAGCTTTCTTT. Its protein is CASSNTKTEVIAEAFF.

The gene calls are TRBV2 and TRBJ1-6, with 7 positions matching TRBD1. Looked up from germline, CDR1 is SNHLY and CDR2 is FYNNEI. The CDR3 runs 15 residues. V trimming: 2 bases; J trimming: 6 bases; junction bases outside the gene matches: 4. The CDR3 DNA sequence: TGTGCCAGCAGTGAAAGGGACAGCCGTAATTCACCCCTCCACTTT. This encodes CASSERDSRNSPLHF. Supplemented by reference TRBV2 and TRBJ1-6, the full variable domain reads EPEVTQTPSHQVTQMGQEVILRCVPISNHLYFYWYRQILGQKVEFLVSFYNNEISEKSEIFDDQFSVERPDGSNFTLKIRSTKLEDSAMYFCASSERDSRNSPLHFGNGTRLTVT.

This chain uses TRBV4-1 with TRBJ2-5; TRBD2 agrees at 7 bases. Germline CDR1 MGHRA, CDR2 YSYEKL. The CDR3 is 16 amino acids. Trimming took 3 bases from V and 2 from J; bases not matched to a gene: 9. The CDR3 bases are TGCGCCAGCAGCCAGTTCAGTACTAGCGTTCAAGAGACCCAGTACTTC. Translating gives CASSQFSTSVQETQYF.